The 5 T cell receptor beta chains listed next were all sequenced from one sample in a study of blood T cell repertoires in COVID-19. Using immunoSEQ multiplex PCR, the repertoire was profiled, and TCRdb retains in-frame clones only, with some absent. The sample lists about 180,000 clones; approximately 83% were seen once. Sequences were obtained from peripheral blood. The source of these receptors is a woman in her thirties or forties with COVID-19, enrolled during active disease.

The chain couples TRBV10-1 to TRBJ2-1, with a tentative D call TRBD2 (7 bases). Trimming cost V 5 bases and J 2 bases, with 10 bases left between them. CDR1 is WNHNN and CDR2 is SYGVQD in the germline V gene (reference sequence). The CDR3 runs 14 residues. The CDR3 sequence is CASSRGAAYNEQFF. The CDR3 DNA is TGCGCCAGCAGTCGGGGGGCAGCCTACAATGAGCAGTTCTTC.

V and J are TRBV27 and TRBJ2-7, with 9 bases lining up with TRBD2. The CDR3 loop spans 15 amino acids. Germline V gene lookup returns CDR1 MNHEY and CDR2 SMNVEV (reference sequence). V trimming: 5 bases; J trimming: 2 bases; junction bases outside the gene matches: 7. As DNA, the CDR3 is TGTGCCAGCAGTGCAAGGGGACTAGCAGCCTACGAGCAGTACTTC. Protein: CASSARGLAAYEQYF.

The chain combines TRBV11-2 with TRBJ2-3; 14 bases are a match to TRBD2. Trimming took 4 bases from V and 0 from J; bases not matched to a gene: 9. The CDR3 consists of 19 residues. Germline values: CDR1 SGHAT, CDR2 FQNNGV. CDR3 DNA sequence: TGTGCCAGCAGCTCCCTTAGACTAGCGGGGGGGTCTAGCACAGATACGCAGTATTTT. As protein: CASSSLRLAGGSSTDTQYF.

This chain's CDR3 is CASTSGGALEQFF. CDR3 nucleotides: TGTGCCAGCACCAGTGGGGGGGCCCTTGAGCAGTTCTTC. V and J are TRBV6-5 and TRBJ2-1, with D maybe TRBD2 (7 bases). This CDR3 comprises 13 residues. Trimming removed 7 bases from V and 9 bases from J, with 16 bases in between. CDR1 is MNHEY, CDR2 SVGAGI, per germline.

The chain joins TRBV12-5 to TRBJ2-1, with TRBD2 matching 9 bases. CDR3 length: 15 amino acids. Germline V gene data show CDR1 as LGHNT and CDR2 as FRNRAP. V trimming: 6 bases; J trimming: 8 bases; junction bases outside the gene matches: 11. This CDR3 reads CASGLSGRVEDEQFF. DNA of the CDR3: TGTGCTAGTGGCCTTAGCGGGAGAGTCGAAGATGAGCAGTTCTTC.